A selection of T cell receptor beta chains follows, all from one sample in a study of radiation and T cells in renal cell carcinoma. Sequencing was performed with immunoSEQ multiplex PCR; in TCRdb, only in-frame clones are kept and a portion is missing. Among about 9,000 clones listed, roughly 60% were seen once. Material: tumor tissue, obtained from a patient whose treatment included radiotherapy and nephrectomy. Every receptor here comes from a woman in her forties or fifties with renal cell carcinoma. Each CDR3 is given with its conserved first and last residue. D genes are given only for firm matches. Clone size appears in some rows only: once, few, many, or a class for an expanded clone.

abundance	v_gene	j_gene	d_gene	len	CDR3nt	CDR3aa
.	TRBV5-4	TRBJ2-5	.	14	TGTGCCAGCAGCTTGGCGATGGGGAGAGAGACCCAGTACTTC	CASSLAMGRETQYF
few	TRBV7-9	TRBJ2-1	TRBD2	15	TGTGCCAGCAGCTTGTCAGGGAGGGTCTACAATGAGCAGTTCTTC	CASSLSGRVYNEQFF
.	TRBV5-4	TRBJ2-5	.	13	TGTGCCAGCAGCTCCAGTGGGGGTGCGACCCAGTACTTC	CASSSSGGATQYF
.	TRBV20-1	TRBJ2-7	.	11	TGCAGTGCTCTTACAGGCTACGAGCAGTACTTC	CSALTGYEQYF
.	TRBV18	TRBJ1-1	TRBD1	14	TGTGCCAGCTCACCTTCGGGACAGGGGGTTGAAGCTTTCTTT	CASSPSGQGVEAFF
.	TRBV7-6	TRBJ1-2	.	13	TGTGCCAGCAGCCAGGGCCCGGGCTATGGCTACACCTTC	CASSQGPGYGYTF
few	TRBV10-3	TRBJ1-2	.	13	TGTGCCATCAGTGACGAGCTCACGGATGGCTACACCTTC	CAISDELTDGYTF
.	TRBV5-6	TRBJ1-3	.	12	TGTGCCAGCAGCTTGGGAGGAGACACCATATATTTT	CASSLGGDTIYF
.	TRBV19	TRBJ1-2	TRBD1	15	TGTGCCAGTAGTATTACAGGGGGCGAGCACTATGGCTACACCTTC	CASSITGGEHYGYTF
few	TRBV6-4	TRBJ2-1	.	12	TGTGCCAGCAGTGAGGCTGGCGGGCGGCAGTTCTTC	CASSEAGGRQFF